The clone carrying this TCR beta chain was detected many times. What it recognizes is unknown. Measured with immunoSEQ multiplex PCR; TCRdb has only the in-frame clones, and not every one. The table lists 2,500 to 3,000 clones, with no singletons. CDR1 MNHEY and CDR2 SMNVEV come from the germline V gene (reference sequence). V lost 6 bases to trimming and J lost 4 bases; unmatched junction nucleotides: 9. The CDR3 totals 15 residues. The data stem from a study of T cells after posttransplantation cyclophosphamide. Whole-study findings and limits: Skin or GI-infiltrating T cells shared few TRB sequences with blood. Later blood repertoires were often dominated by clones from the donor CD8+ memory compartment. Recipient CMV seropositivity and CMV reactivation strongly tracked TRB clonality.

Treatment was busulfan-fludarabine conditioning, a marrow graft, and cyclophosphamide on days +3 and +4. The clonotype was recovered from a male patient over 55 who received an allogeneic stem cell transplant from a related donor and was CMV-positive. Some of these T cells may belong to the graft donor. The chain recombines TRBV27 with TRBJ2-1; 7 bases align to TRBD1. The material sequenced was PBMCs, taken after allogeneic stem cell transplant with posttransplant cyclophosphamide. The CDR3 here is CASRLRAGGYNEQFF. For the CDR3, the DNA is TGTGCCAGCAGGTTGCGAGCAGGGGGTTACAATGAGCAGTTCTTC.